The sequence of this T cell receptor beta chain was determined in a study of vaccination and CD4 T cells after COVID-19 (dated by TCRdb to about 2022). The study in broad terms: Convalescent patients had a positive SARS-CoV-2 result on nasal swab PCR, and of these patients, several had mild disease and one had severe disease. Post-COVID blood samples were collected from convalescent patients a median of approximately 93 days after diagnosis, with a range of roughly 30 to 161 days. Participants received two doses of either the Pfizer-BioNTech BNT162b2 vaccine (n=8) or the Moderna mRNA-1273 vaccine (n=2). In the convalescent cohort there were six males and four females, among whom were two Hispanic individuals, seven Caucasians, two Asians and one multiracial person. For stimulating the cultures, overlapping spike peptide pools were used, derived from SARS-CoV-2 as well as from the common cold coronaviruses HCoV-NL63, HCoV-OC43 and HCoV-229E. Post-vaccine blood samples were obtained a median of approximately 74 days after the second vaccine dose, with a range of about 12 to 241 days. In control cultures, a CEFX viral epitope pool was used as positive control, an HIV-1 Nef peptide pool was used as negative control, or no peptide was added. The spike-specific CD4+ TCR repertoire was compared before and after mRNA vaccination in about nine COVID-19 convalescent patients and a few infection-naive healthy vaccine recipients.

The germline V end is reduced by 2 bases and the J end by 0 bases; junction bases left unmatched: 1. As encoded in the germline V gene (reference sequence), CDR1 is MNHEY while CDR2 is SMNVEV. The CDR3 holds 15 amino acids from the cysteine to the phenylalanine. Only the CDR3 part of the read is kept: 45 bases, read in frame from the first base. Broad study findings and their caveats: Of the vaccine-specific clones in convalescent patients, 304 of 307, or nearly all, reacted only to SARS-CoV-2 spike and did not cross-react with common cold coronaviruses. The number of convalescent patients in the study was relatively small, and the study did not examine early timepoints following natural infection. In convalescent patients, a median around 90% of post-vaccine SARS-CoV-2-reactive clones were detected only after vaccination, suggesting vaccine-specific priming. Although the median number of SARS-CoV-2-reactive clonotypes went up from roughly 22 after infection to some 40 after vaccination, the increase was not significant.

What this sample's treatment or condition label stands for: approximately 10-day PBMC culture with coronavirus spike peptide pools or control peptides (ViraFEST assay). The study used the ViraFEST assay, which expanded antigen-specific T cells with peptide pools and then identified expanded clonotypes by TCR sequencing. The convalescent patients' positive SARS-CoV-2 PCR tests fell between March and December 2020, which was before the Alpha, Beta and Delta variants emerged in the United States. PBMCs were cultured at around 2 million per well in IMDM supplemented with about 5% human AB serum and 8.5 to 10 IU/ml IL-2, with roughly 10 ug/ml peptide pools added. On days 3 and 7, half of the culture medium was replaced with fresh IL-2-containing medium. CD4+ T cells were isolated after around ten days of culture through negative selection using the EasySep CD4+ T cell isolation kit. Ficoll-Paque Plus gradient centrifugation was used to isolate PBMCs from whole blood, and the isolated PBMCs were then either used fresh or cryopreserved at -140C. Culture conditions were generally each tested in triplicate wells.

About this clonotype itself: The antigen this receptor binds is unknown. No base-level quality is on record; no much larger clone is a single base apart.

Library preparation was by PCR. TCR sequencing of DNA from cultured CD4+ T cells used the Oncomine TCR Beta short-read assay at the Johns Hopkins FTIC core. Genomic DNA was extracted from the cultured CD4+ T cells with the QIAamp micro DNA kit. Oncomine TCR Beta libraries from cultured CD4+ T cells were pooled with unique dual indexes and sequenced on an Illumina iSeq 100. The source study handled its data this way. Non-productive sequences were filtered out, and CDR3s that did not start with C, did not end with F or W, or were shorter than 7 amino acids were discarded. The MANAFEST web application was used to identify antigen-specific clonotypes by comparing peptide-stimulated wells against reference wells and other culture wells. For a clone to be called positive, the clone needed an FDR below 0.05, an odds ratio above 5, and a productive frequency above 0.1% in at least two of three replicate wells. A clonotype counted as cross-reactive if it showed significant expansion both in the SARS-CoV-2 spike wells and in at least one common cold coronavirus spike condition. Using R version 3.6.1, CDR3 homology was evaluated through Levenshtein distances (stringdist) along with unrooted phylogenetic trees (ape). Clones were called with MiXCR by TCRdb after fastp trimmed the public reads at Q25, and only in-frame beta chains were retained. Merged by CDR3 protein, the rows form single entries marked with the most common genes and DNA. What appears here as the V and J calls and clone size reflects TCRdb's work, not the paper's. Present in this sample are fewer than 20,000 distinct CDR3 sequences, 43% of which were seen just once. The biggest ten clones account for around 7.7% of the sample.

The TCR sequence derives from a human donor who had recovered from COVID-19. The starting material was CD4+ T cells from blood, cultured in vitro, obtained after SARS-CoV-2 vaccination. The chain was built from TRBV27 and TRBJ2-3; 8 central bases correspond to TRBD2. The sequence in DNA is TGTGCCAGCAGTTTAACTAGCGGAAGCACAGATACGCAGTATTTT. Its protein product is CASSLTSGSTDTQYF.